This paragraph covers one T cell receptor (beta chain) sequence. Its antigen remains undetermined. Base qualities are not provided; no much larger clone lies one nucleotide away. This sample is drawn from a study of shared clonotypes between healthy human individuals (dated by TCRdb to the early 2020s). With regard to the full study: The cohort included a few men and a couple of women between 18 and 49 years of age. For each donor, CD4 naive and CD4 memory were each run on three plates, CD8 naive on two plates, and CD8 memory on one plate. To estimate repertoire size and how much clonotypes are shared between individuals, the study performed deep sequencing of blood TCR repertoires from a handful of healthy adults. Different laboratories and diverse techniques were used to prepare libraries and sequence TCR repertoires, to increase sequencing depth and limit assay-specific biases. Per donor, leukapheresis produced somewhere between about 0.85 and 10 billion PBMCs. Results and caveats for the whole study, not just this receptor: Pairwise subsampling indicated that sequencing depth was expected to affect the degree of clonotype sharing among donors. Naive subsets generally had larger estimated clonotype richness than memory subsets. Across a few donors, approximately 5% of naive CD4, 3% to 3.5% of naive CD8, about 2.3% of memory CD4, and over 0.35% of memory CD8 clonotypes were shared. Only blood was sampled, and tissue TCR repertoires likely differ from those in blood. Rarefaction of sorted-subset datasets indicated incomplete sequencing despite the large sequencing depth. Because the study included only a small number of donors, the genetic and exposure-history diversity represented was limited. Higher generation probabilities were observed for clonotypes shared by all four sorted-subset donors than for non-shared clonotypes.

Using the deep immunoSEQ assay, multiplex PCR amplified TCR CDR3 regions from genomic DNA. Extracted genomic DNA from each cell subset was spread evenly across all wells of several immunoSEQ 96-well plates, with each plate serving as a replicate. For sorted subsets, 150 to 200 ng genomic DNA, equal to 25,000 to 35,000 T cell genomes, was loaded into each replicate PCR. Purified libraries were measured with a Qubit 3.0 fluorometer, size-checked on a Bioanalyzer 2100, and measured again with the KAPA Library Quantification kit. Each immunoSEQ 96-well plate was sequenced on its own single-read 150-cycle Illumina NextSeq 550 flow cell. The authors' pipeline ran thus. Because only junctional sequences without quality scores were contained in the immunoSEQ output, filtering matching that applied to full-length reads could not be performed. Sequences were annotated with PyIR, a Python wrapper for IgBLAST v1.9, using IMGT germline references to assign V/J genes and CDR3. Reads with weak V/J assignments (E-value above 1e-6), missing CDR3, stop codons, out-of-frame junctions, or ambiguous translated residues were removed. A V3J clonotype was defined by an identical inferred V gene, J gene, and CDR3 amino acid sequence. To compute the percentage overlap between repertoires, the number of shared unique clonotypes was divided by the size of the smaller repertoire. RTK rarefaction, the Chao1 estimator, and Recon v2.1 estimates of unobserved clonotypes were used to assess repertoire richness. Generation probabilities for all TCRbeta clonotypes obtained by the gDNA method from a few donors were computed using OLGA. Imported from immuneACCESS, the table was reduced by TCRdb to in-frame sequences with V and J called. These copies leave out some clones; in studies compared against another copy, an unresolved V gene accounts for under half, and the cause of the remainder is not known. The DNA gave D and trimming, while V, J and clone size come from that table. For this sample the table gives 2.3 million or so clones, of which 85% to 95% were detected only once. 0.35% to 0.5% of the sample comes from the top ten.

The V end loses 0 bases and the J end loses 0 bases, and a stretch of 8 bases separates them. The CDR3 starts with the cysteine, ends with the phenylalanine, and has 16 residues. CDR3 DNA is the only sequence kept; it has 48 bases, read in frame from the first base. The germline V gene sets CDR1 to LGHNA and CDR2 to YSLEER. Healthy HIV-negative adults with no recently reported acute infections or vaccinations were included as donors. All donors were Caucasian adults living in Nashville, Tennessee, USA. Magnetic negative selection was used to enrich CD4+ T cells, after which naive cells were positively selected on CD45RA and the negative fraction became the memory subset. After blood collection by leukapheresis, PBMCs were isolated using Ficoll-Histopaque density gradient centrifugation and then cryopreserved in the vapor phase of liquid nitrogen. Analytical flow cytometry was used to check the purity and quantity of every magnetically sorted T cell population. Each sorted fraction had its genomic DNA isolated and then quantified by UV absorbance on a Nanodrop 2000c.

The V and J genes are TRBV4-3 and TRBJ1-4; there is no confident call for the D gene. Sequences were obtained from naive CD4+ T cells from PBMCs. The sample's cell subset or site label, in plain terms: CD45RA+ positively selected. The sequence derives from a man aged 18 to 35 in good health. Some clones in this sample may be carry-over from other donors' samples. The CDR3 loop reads CASSQDLTATNEKLFF. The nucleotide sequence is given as TGCGCCAGCAGCCAAGATCTTACAGCAACTAATGAAAAACTGTTTTTT.